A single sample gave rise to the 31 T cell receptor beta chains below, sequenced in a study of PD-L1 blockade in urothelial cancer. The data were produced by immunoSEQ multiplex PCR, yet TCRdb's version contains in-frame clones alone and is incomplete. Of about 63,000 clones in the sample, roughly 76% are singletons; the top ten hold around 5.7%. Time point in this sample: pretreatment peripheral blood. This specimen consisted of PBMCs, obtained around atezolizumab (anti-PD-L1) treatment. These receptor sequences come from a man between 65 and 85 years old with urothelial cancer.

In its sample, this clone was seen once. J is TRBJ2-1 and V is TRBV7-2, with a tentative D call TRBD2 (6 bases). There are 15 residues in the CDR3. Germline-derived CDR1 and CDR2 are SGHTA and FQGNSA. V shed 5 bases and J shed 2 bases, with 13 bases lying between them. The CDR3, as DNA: TGTGCCAGCAGCCCCTACGGGGGTCCCTACAATGAGCAGTTCTTC. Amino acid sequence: CASSPYGGPYNEQFF.

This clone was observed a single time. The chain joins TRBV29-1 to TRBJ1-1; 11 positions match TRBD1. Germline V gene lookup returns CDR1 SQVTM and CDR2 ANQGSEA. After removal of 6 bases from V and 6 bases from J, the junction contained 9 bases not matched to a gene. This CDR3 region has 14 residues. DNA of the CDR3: TGCAGCGTCGGGACAGGGGGTATGATCGCTGAAGCTTTCTTT. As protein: CSVGTGGMIAEAFF.

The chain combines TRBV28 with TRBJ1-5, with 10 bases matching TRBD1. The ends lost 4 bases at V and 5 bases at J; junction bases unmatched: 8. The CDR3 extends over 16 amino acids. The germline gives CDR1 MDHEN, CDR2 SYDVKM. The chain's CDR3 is CASSSGGQGDYQPQHF. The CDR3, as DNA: TGTGCCAGCAGTTCCGGCGGACAGGGGGATTATCAGCCCCAGCATTTT.

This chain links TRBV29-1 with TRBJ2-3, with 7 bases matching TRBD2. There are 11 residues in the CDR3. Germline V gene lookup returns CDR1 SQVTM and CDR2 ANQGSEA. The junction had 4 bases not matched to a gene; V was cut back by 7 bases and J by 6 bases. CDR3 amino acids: CSARRGDTQYF. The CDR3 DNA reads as TGCAGCGCAAGGCGGGGGGATACGCAGTATTTT.

The CDR3 sequence: CASSPQQGWDTDTQYF. CDR3 nucleotide sequence: TGTGCCAGCAGCCCCCAACAGGGGTGGGACACAGATACGCAGTATTTT. The V and J genes are TRBV4-2 and TRBJ2-3; 7 bases agree with TRBD1. Germline CDR1 reads LGHNA; CDR2 reads YNFKEQ. The V segment lost 4 bases and the J segment 2 bases; nucleotides outside the gene matches: 9. This CDR3 has 16 residues.

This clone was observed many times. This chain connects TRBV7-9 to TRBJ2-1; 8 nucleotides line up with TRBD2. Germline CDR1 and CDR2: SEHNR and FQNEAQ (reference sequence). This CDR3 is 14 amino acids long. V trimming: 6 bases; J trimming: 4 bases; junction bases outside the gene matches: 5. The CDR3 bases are TGTGCCAGCAGGCCCCCGGGAGGGTACAATGAGCAGTTCTTC. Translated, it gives CASRPPGGYNEQFF.

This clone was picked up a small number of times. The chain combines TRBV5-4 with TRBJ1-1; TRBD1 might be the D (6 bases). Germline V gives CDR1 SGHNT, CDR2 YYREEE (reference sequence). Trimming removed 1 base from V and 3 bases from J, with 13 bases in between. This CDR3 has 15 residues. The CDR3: CASSLPDREHTEAFF. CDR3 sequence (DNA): TGTGCCAGCAGCTTGCCGGACAGAGAGCACACTGAAGCTTTCTTT. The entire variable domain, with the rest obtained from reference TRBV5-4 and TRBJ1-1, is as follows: ETGVTQSPTHLIKTRGQQVTLRCSSQSGHNTVSWYQQALGQGPQFIFQYYREEENGRGNFPPRFSGLQFPNYSSELNVNALELDDSALYLCASSLPDREHTEAFFGQGTRLTVV.

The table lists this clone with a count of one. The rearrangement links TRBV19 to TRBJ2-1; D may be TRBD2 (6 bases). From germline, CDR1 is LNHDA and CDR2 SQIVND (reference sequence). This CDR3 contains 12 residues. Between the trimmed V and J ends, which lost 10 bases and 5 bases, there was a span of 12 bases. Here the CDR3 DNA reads TGTGCCACCTCGGACTACAACAATGAGCAGTTCTTC. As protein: CATSDYNNEQFF.

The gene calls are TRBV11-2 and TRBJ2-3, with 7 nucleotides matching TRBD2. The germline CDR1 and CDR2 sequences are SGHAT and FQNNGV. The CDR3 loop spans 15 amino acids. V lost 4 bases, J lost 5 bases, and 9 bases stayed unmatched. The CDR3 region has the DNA TGTGCCAGCAGCTCTGGGGGGGTTCGGGGAGATACGCAGTATTTT. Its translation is CASSSGGVRGDTQYF.

In nucleotides, the CDR3 is TGTGCTAGTGCCAGGGGGACTAGCGGGAGTGGGGAGACCCAGTACTTC. Its translation: CASARGTSGSGETQYF. This rearrangement joins TRBV12-5 to TRBJ2-5, with 14 bases matching TRBD2. Germline V lookup: CDR1 LGHNT, CDR2 FRNRAP. The CDR3 is made up of 16 amino acids. After removal of 7 bases from V and 5 bases from J, the junction contained 9 bases not matched to a gene.

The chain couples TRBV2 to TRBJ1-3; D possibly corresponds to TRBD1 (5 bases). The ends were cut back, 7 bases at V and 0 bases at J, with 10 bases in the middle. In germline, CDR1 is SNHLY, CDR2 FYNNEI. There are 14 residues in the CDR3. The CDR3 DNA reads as TGTGCCAGCACTCGACAGTCCTCTGGAAACACCATATATTTT. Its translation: CASTRQSSGNTIYF. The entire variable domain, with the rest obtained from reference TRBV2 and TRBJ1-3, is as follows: EPEVTQTPSHQVTQMGQEVILRCVPISNHLYFYWYRQILGQKVEFLVSFYNNEISEKSEIFDDQFSVERPDGSNFTLKIRSTKLEDSAMYFCASTRQSSGNTIYFGEGSWLTVV.

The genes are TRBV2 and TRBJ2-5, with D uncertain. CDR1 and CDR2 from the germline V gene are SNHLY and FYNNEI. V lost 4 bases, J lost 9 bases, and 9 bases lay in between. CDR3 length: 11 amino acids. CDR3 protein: CASSVLEAQYF. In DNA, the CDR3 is TGTGCCAGCAGTGTGCTAGAAGCCCAGTACTTC.

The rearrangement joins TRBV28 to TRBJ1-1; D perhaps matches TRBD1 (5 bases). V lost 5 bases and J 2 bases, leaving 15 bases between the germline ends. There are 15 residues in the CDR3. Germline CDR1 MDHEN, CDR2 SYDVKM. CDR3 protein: CASSAETESNTEAFF. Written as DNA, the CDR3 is TGTGCCAGCAGTGCGGAGACAGAATCAAACACTGAAGCTTTCTTT.

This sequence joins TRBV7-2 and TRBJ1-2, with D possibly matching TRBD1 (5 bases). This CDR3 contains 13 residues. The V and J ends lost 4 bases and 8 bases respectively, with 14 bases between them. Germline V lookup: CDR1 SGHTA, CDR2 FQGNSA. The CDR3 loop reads CASSSGLLGGYTF. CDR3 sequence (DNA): TGTGCCAGCAGCTCAGGGCTTCTGGGGGGCTACACCTTC.

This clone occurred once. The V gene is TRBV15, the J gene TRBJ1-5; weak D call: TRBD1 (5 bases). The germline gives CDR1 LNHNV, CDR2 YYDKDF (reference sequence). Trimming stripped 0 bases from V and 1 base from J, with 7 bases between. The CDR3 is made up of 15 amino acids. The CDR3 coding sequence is TGTGCCACCAGCAGAGAGGGACTAAGCAATCAGCCCCAGCATTTT. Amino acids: CATSREGLSNQPQHF. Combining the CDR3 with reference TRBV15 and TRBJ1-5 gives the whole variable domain DAMVIQNPRYQVTQFGKPVTLSCSQTLNHNVMYWYQQKSSQAPKLLFHYYDKDFNNEADTPDNFQSRRPNTSFCFLDIRSPGLGDTAMYLCATSREGLSNQPQHFGDGTRLSIL.

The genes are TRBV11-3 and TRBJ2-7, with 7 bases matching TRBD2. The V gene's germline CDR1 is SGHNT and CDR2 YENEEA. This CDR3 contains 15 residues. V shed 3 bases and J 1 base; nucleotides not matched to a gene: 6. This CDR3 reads CASSFTGRESYEQYF. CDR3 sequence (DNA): TGTGCCAGCAGCTTTACGGGGCGGGAGTCCTACGAGCAGTACTTC.

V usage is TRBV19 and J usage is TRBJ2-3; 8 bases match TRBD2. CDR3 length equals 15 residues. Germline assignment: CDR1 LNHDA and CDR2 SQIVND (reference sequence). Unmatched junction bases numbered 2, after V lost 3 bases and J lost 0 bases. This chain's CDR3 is CASSISSGSTDTQYF. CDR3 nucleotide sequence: TGTGCCAGTAGTATCTCTAGCGGGAGCACAGATACGCAGTATTTT.

For the CDR3, the DNA is TGTGCCAGCTCACCCTCGACAGGGGATCCGGGCGAGCAGTACTTC. Translated: CASSPSTGDPGEQYF. This chain joins TRBV18 and TRBJ2-7, with 8 bases that match TRBD1. The CDR3 has 15 residues. Trimming cost V 3 bases and J 6 bases; bases outside gene matches: 10. Germline CDR1 and CDR2: KGHSH and LQKENI.

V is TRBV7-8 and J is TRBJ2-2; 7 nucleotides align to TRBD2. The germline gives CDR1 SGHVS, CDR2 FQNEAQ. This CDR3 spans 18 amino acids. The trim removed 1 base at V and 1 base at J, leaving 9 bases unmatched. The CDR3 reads CASSLGRSGGGNTGELFF. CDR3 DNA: TGTGCCAGCAGCTTAGGAAGGTCGGGAGGTGGGAACACCGGGGAGCTGTTTTTT.

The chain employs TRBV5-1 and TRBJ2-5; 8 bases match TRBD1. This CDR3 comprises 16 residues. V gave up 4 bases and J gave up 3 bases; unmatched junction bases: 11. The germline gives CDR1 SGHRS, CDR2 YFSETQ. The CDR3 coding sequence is TGCGCCAGCAGCCGCAACCCATCGGACAGGGAAGAGACCCAGTACTTC. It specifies CASSRNPSDREETQYF.

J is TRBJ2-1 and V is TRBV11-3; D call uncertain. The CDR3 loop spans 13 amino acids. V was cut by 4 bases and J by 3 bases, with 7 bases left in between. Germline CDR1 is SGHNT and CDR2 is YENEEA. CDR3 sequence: CASSSPGYNEQFF. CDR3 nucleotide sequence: TGTGCCAGCAGCTCCCCAGGCTACAATGAGCAGTTCTTC.

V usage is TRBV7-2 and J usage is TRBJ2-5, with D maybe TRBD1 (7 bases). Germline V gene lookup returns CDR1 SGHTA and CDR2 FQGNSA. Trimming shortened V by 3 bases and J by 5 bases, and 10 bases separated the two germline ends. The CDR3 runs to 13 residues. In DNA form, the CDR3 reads TGTGCCAGCAGCTTTCAGGGGGGCGAGACCCAGTACTTC. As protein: CASSFQGGETQYF.

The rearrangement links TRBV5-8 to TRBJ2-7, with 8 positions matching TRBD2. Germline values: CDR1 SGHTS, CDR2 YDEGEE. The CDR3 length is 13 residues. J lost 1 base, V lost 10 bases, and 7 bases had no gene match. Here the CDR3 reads CARGGRESYEQYF. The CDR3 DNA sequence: TGTGCCCGGGGGGGGCGGGAGTCCTACGAGCAGTACTTC. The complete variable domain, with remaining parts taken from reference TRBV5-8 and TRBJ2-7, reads EAGVTQSPTHLIKTRGQQATLRCSPISGHTSVYWYQQALGLGLQFLLWYDEGEERNRGNFPPRFSGRQFPNYSSELNVNALELEDSALYLCARGGRESYEQYFGPGTRLTVT.

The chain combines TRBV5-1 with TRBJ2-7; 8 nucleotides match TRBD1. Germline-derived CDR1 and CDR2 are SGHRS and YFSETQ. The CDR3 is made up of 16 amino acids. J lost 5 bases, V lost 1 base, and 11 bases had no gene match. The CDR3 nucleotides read TGCGCCAGCAGCTTGATTAGTCAGGGGGCCTCGGACGAGCAGTACTTC. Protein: CASSLISQGASDEQYF.

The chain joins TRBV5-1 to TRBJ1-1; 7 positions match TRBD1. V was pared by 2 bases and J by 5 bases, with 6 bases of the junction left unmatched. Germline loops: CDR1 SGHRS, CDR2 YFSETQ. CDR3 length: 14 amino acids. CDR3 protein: CASSLQGRLTEAFF. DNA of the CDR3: TGCGCCAGCAGCTTACAGGGGCGGTTGACTGAAGCTTTCTTT. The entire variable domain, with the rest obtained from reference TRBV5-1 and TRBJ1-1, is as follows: KAGVTQTPRYLIKTRGQQVTLSCSPISGHRSVSWYQQTPGQGLQFLFEYFSETQRNKGNFPGRFSGRQFSNSRSEMNVSTLELGDSALYLCASSLQGRLTEAFFGQGTRLTVV.

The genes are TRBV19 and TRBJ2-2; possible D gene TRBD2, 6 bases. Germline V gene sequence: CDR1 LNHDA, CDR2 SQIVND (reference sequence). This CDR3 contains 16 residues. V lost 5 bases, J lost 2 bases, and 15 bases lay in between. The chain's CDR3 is CASSLFGTVNTGELFF. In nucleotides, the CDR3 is TGTGCCAGTAGTTTATTCGGGACTGTTAACACCGGGGAGCTGTTTTTT.

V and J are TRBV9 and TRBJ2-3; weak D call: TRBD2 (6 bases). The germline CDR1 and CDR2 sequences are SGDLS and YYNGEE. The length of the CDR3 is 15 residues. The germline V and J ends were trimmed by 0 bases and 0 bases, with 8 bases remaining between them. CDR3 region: CASSVGGVSTDTQYF. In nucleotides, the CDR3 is TGTGCCAGCAGCGTAGGGGGGGTTAGCACAGATACGCAGTATTTT. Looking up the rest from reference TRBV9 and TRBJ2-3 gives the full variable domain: DSGVTQTPKHLITATGQRVTLRCSPRSGDLSVYWYQQSLDQGLQFLIQYYNGEERAKGNILERFSAQQFPDLHSELNLSSLELGDSALYFCASSVGGVSTDTQYFGPGTRLTVL.

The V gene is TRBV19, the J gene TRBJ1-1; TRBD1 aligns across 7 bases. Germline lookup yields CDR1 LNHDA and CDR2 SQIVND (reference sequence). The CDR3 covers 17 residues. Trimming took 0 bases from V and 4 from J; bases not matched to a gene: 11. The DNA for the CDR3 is TGTGCCAGTAGTATAGATCCCACAGGGGACCTCGCCACTGAAGCTTTCTTT. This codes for CASSIDPTGDLATEAFF.

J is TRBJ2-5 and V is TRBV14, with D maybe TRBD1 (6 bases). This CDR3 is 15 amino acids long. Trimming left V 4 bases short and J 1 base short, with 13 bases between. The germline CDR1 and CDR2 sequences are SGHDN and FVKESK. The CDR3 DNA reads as TGTGCCAGCAGCCGATCCGGGACACTCCAAGAGACCCAGTACTTC. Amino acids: CASSRSGTLQETQYF.

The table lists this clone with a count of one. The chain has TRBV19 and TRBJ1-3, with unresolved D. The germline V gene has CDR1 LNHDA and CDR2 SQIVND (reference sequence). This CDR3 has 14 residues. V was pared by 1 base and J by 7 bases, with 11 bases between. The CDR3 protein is CASSIVGRANTIYF. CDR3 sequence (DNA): TGTGCCAGTAGTATAGTAGGGAGGGCCAACACCATATATTTT.

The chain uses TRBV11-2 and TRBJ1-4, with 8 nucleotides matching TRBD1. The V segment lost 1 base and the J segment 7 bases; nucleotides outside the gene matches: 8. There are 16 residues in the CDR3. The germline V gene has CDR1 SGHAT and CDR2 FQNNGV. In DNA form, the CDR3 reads TGTGCCAGCAGCTTAGCCGGCAGGGGGCTGGGTGAAAAACTGTTTTTT. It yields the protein CASSLAGRGLGEKLFF.